A single sample gave rise to the 25 T cell receptor beta chains below, sequenced in a study of regulatory and conventional T cells in RAG deficiency. Genomic DNA came from blood conventional CD4+ T cells gated CD25-low CD127-high. The method was immunoSEQ multiplex PCR; TCRdb's version includes in-frame clones alone and lacks a portion of them. The data show 45,000 to 50,000 clones, about 87% seen once. These data were also reused for a study on regulatory T cells. That paper notes: The primer mix had 52 TRBV and 13 TRBJ primers.

The sample consisted of CD4+ effector T cells sorted from blood. These receptors were obtained from a human donor in good health.

V is TRBV7-8 and J is TRBJ1-1; D unclear. CDR1 and CDR2 from the germline V gene are SGHVS and FQNEAQ. Trimming left V 5 bases short and J 1 base short, with 11 bases between. The CDR3 spans 14 residues. CDR3 DNA sequence: TGTGCCAGCAGCCCTGGCTTAGGGAACACTGAAGCTTTCTTT. As protein: CASSPGLGNTEAFF.

V and J are TRBV2 and TRBJ2-3; D may be TRBD1 or TRBD2 (6 bases each). This CDR3 spans 15 amino acids. Trimming left V 10 bases short and J 4 bases short, with 21 bases between. CDR1 is SNHLY, CDR2 FYNNEI, per germline. The CDR3 region is CANKIGGSGPDTQYF. The CDR3 DNA reads TGTGCCAATAAAATAGGGGGGAGTGGTCCAGATACGCAGTATTTT.

V and J are TRBV2 and TRBJ1-4; D unresolved. This CDR3 contains 13 residues. With 9 bases removed from V and 7 bases from J, the gap between germline ends came to 15 bases. Germline CDR1 and CDR2: SNHLY and FYNNEI. CDR3: CASKSAAFEKLFF. The CDR3 DNA reads as TGTGCCAGTAAATCGGCGGCTTTTGAAAAACTGTTTTTT. Drawing the rest from reference TRBV2 and TRBJ1-4, the complete variable domain is EPEVTQTPSHQVTQMGQEVILRCVPISNHLYFYWYRQILGQKVEFLVSFYNNEISEKSEIFDDQFSVERPDGSNFTLKIRSTKLEDSAMYFCASKSAAFEKLFFGSGTQLSVL.

This sequence joins TRBV13 and TRBJ1-2; D remains ambiguous. This CDR3 has 14 residues. V was pared by 2 bases and J by 4 bases, with 11 bases between. Germline assignment: CDR1 PRHDT and CDR2 FYEKMQ (reference sequence). The CDR3 here is CASSLTAETYGYTF. The CDR3 DNA reads as TGTGCCAGCAGCTTAACCGCAGAGACCTATGGCTACACCTTC. The full variable domain, its missing parts supplied by reference TRBV13 and TRBJ1-2, is AAGVIQSPRHLIKEKRETATLKCYPIPRHDTVYWYQQGPGQDPQFLISFYEKMQSDKGSIPDRFSAQQFSDYHSELNMSSLELGDSALYFCASSLTAETYGYTFGSGTRLTVV.

The rearrangement links TRBV28 to TRBJ2-3; tentatively, D is TRBD1 (6 bases). CDR1 is MDHEN, CDR2 SYDVKM, per germline. This CDR3 has 14 amino acids. V lost 6 bases and J lost 6, with 16 bases in between. The CDR3 loop reads CASSTTGYLDTQYF. CDR3 in DNA: TGTGCCAGCAGCACTACAGGGTATCTGGATACGCAGTATTTT.

J is TRBJ2-4 and V is TRBV29-1; TRBD1 agrees at 10 bases. CDR3 length equals 12 residues. Germline CDR1 reads SQVTM; CDR2 reads ANQGSEA. Germline trimming cut 8 bases from V and 10 bases from J; bases unmatched to any gene: 8. The CDR3 is CSLRQGADIQYF. In DNA form, the CDR3 reads TGCAGCCTTCGACAGGGGGCGGATATTCAGTACTTC.

This clone was seen just once. The chain is built from TRBV2 and TRBJ1-2, with 7 bases fitting TRBD1. This CDR3 spans 14 amino acids. V gave up 1 base and J gave up 1 base; unmatched junction bases: 0. Per the germline V gene, CDR1 is SNHLY and CDR2 is FYNNEI. The chain's CDR3 is CASSEDRGNYGYTF. The CDR3 region has the DNA TGTGCCAGCAGTGAAGACAGGGGTAACTATGGCTACACCTTC. Using reference TRBV2 and TRBJ1-2 for the parts outside the CDR3, the full variable domain is EPEVTQTPSHQVTQMGQEVILRCVPISNHLYFYWYRQILGQKVEFLVSFYNNEISEKSEIFDDQFSVERPDGSNFTLKIRSTKLEDSAMYFCASSEDRGNYGYTFGSGTRLTVV.

J is TRBJ1-2 and V is TRBV2; perhaps TRBD1 as D (5 bases). This CDR3 has 12 amino acids. V lost 7 bases and J lost 4, with 10 bases in between. Germline loops: CDR1 SNHLY, CDR2 FYNNEI. The CDR3 region has the DNA TGTGCCAGCAATATACAGGTCTATGGCTACACCTTC. The encoded protein is CASNIQVYGYTF.

This clone showed up just once. The same CDR3 also results from other DNA sequences found in this sample. The V and J genes are TRBV19 and TRBJ1-5; 11 bases agree with TRBD1. Germline CDR1 is LNHDA and CDR2 is SQIVND (reference sequence). The CDR3 covers 13 residues. The junction had 2 bases not matched to a gene; V was cut back by 6 bases and J by 7 bases. CDR3 bases: TGTGCCAGTAGAGGGACAGGGGGACAGCCCCAGCATTTT. Translated: CASRGTGGQPQHF.

The J gene is TRBJ2-5, the V gene TRBV5-1; a weak D match, TRBD1 (5 bases). Trimming stripped 4 bases from V and 2 bases from J, with 12 bases between. This CDR3 is 14 amino acids long. Germline V CDR1 and CDR2: SGHRS, YFSETQ. The CDR3 DNA is TGCGCCAGCAGCCGAGATGGACAACAAGAGACCCAGTACTTC. Translating it yields CASSRDGQQETQYF.

The V and J genes are TRBV11-2 and TRBJ2-7; D remains unclear. Trimming pared 1 base from V and 0 bases from J, leaving 13 bases between. There are 16 residues in the CDR3. Germline CDR1 reads SGHAT; CDR2 reads FQNNGV. CDR3 loop: CASSLVPGSISYEQYF. The CDR3 nucleotides read TGTGCCAGCAGCTTAGTCCCCGGCAGCATCTCCTACGAGCAGTACTTC.

This clone has a single count. The CDR3 here is CASSYYGDAYEQYF. CDR3 in DNA: TGTGCCAGCAGTTACTACGGGGACGCCTACGAGCAGTACTTC. V and J are TRBV6-5 and TRBJ2-7, with D possibly called TRBD1 or TRBD2 (5 bases each). The CDR3 runs to 14 residues. V was shortened by 1 base and J by 2 bases, with 9 bases between the two germline ends. From germline, CDR1 is MNHEY and CDR2 SVGAGI.

The genes are TRBV11-2 and TRBJ2-7, with a weak D call TRBD1 (5 bases). The ends were cut back, 5 bases at V and 6 bases at J, with 14 bases in the middle. Germline assignment: CDR1 SGHAT and CDR2 FQNNGV. This CDR3 is built from 13 residues. The CDR3 region has the DNA TGTGCCAGCAGCCTCAACGCAGGGTCCGAGCAGTACTTC. It yields the protein CASSLNAGSEQYF.

This chain links TRBV20-1 with TRBJ2-7; D is undetermined. From germline, CDR1 is DFQATT and CDR2 SNEGSKA (reference sequence). The CDR3 loop spans 11 amino acids. Trimming cost V 6 bases and J 4 bases, with 10 bases left between them. CDR3 bases: TGCAGTGCCTCAACTCGGTACGAGCAGTACTTC. This encodes CSASTRYEQYF.

V gene TRBV7-9 combines with J gene TRBJ1-3; no firm D call. The V end lost 5 bases, the J end lost 2 bases, and 13 bases lay between the germline ends. This CDR3 is built from 15 residues. From germline, CDR1 is SEHNR and CDR2 FQNEAQ (reference sequence). CDR3 sequence reads: CASSQTPGTGNTIYF. CDR3 in DNA: TGTGCCAGCAGCCAAACTCCGGGGACTGGAAACACCATATATTTT. Together with reference TRBV7-9 and TRBJ1-3, the CDR3 gives the full variable domain: DTGVSQNPRHKITKRGQNVTFRCDPISEHNRLYWYRQTLGQGPEFLTYFQNEAQLEKSRLLSDRFSAERPKGSFSTLEIQRTEQGDSAMYLCASSQTPGTGNTIYFGEGSWLTVV.

The chain combines TRBV18 with TRBJ2-7; TRBD2 agrees at 8 bases. The CDR3 has 16 residues. J lost 3 bases, V lost 6 bases, and 13 bases had no gene match. Germline CDR1 KGHSH, CDR2 LQKENI. The CDR3, as DNA: TGTGCCAGCTCGACCAGGGGCGGAAGCGGGAGCTACGAGCAGTACTTC. Translation gives CASSTRGGSGSYEQYF.

J is TRBJ1-2 and V is TRBV2, with unresolved D. The CDR3 totals 13 residues. Germline V CDR1 and CDR2: SNHLY, FYNNEI. The V and J ends lost 1 base and 4 bases respectively, with 7 bases between them. The CDR3 reads CASSEGTAYGYTF. The CDR3 nucleotides read TGTGCCAGCAGTGAAGGCACAGCCTATGGCTACACCTTC.

CDR3 in amino acids: CASSIDSTGIAKNIQYF. In DNA form, the CDR3 reads TGTGCCAGCAGCATAGACTCGACAGGGATAGCCAAAAACATTCAGTACTTC. The chain carries TRBV7-2 and TRBJ2-4; 7 nucleotides line up with TRBD1. CDR3 length: 17 residues. The V and J ends lost 5 bases and 0 bases, in that order; junction bases with no gene match: 10. Germline loops: CDR1 SGHTA, CDR2 FQGNSA.

The chain is built from TRBV5-6 and TRBJ2-2; D is unclear. The CDR3 runs to 15 residues. The V end lost 1 base, the J end lost 3 bases, and 10 bases lay between the germline ends. The germline gives CDR1 SGHDT, CDR2 YYEEEE. The CDR3 sequence is CASSLLLVDTGELFF. The CDR3 DNA reads as TGTGCCAGCAGCTTGTTACTGGTGGACACCGGGGAGCTGTTTTTT.

The count of this clone is one. This chain joins TRBV18 and TRBJ1-1; D uncertain. Trimming removed 4 bases at V and 6 bases at J, with 12 bases between. The CDR3 is made up of 13 amino acids. Germline V CDR1 and CDR2: KGHSH, LQKENI. Written as DNA, the CDR3 is TGTGCCAGCTCACAGCTAGTGGACCCTGAAGCTTTCTTT. Its translation: CASSQLVDPEAFF.

The chain couples TRBV14 to TRBJ1-1; D possibly corresponds to TRBD1 (5 bases). The length of the CDR3 is 13 residues. The V gene's germline CDR1 is SGHDN and CDR2 FVKESK. V lost 4 bases and J 1 base, leaving 7 bases between the germline ends. CDR3 region: CASSRGENTEAFF. The CDR3, as DNA: TGTGCCAGCAGCCGGGGGGAGAACACTGAAGCTTTCTTT.

J is TRBJ1-4 and V is TRBV7-2, with D possibly TRBD1 on 6 matching bases. Germline V gives CDR1 SGHTA, CDR2 FQGNSA. Deletions cut 4 bases from V and 5 bases from J, with 14 bases between. The CDR3 loop spans 15 amino acids. The CDR3 is CASSSTGTINEKLFF. The DNA of the CDR3 is TGTGCCAGCAGCTCAACCGGGACAATAAATGAAAAACTGTTTTTT.

V and J are TRBV7-9 and TRBJ1-6; 8 nucleotides match TRBD1. This CDR3 comprises 14 residues. The V gene's germline CDR1 is SEHNR and CDR2 FQNEAQ (reference sequence). V was pared by 4 bases and J by 7 bases, with 3 bases of the junction left unmatched. The DNA of the CDR3 is TGTGCCAGCAGCTCGACAGGGGTAAATTCACCCCTCCACTTT. Translation: CASSSTGVNSPLHF.

This clone was counted between two and nine times. The chain carries TRBV6-5 and TRBJ1-1; D unresolved. There are 13 residues in the CDR3. The V gene lost 5 bases and the J gene lost 0 bases, with 7 bases spanning the gap. The germline CDR1 and CDR2 sequences are MNHEY and SVGAGI. The DNA for the CDR3 is TGTGCCAGCAGTGTTCAGGTGAACACTGAAGCTTTCTTT. It is translated as CASSVQVNTEAFF.

This chain joins TRBV19 and TRBJ2-7; D unclear. The CDR3 is 13 amino acids. From germline, CDR1 is LNHDA and CDR2 SQIVND (reference sequence). This CDR3 is CRMWRKETYEQYF. CDR3 DNA: TGTCGCATGTGGCGAAAAGAAACCTACGAGCAGTACTTC.